The sample holds many counts of the clone carrying this T cell receptor beta chain. Its specificity is unknown. This entry comes from a study of T-cell memory formation after mild COVID-19. The wider study: TCR clustering was largely donor specific. Broader study findings: CD4+ contracting clones lay mainly in CM and EM, CD8+ ones in EMRA. The pre-infection memory compartment contained some responding clones, suggesting cross-reactive memory joined. Second-wave clones that peaked on day 37 lacked confirmed SARS-CoV-2 specificity.

The CDR3 sequence is 15 residues long. From germline, CDR1 is KGHDR and CDR2 SFDVKD. Trimming took 3 bases from V and 0 from J, leaving 8 bases between them. TCRdb reanalysed the 5' RACE reads using MiXCR and keeps one entry per CDR3 protein. The table shows roughly 40,000 distinct CDR3 sequences, with about 6.8% occurring only once. This clonotype originated in an adult who had mild COVID-19 (a few samples of this study predate the infection). Cell type and time point are not known. J is TRBJ2-1 and V is TRBV24-1, with D perhaps matching TRBD1 (6 bases). Sequencing was performed on PBMCs or a T cell subset sorted from them (not recorded which). The CDR3 DNA follows: TGTGCCACCAGTGATCTACAGGGCTCCTACAATGAGCAGTTCTTC. Its translation: CATSDLQGSYNEQFF.